The rows below give T cell receptor beta chains drawn from one sample of a study of Ad26.COV2.S vaccination and SARS-CoV-2 variants. Sequencing used immunoSEQ multiplex PCR; TCRdb keeps in-frame clones, though not all of them. The table includes around 450,000 clones, roughly 88% detected once. Sequenced here: peripheral blood, sampled in a trial of Ad26.COV2.S vaccine versus placebo. The receptors originated from a person between 18 and 59 years old who received the Ad26.COV2.S COVID-19 vaccine or a placebo. Both conserved end residues are part of each CDR3. The order of the fields is CDR3 protein, CDR3 DNA, J gene, clone size, V gene, D gene. The D gene is left open where the match is weak. Clone size is given for some rows only: seen once, a few or many times, or a class if the clone is expanded.

CASYLVQARPWELFF | TGTGCCAGCTATCTAGTACAGGCGAGGCCCTGGGAGCTGTTTTTT | TRBJ2-2 | NA | TRBV6-5 | NA
CSANGQETQYF | TGCAGTGCTAACGGGCAAGAGACCCAGTACTTC | TRBJ2-5 | few | TRBV20-1 | NA
CASSPRGDEQYF | TGTGCCAGCAGCCCAAGGGGGGACGAGCAGTACTTC | TRBJ2-7 | NA | TRBV7-8 | NA
CASSQTIYNSPLHF | TGTGCCAGCAGCCAAACAATCTATAATTCACCCCTCCACTTT | TRBJ1-6 | NA | TRBV3-1/TRBV3-2 | NA
CASSLGGLAGTDTQYF | TGTGCCAGCAGCTTGGGGGGACTAGCCGGCACAGATACGCAGTATTTT | TRBJ2-3 | few | TRBV5-4 | TRBD2
CATSKGTGGFTGELFF | TGTGCCACCAGTAAGGGGACAGGGGGGTTCACCGGGGAGCTGTTTTTT | TRBJ2-2 | NA | TRBV24-1 | TRBD1
CASSTTSGVGEKLFF | TGTGCCAGCAGCACTACATCGGGAGTTGGGGAAAAACTGTTTTTT | TRBJ1-4 | once | TRBV14 | NA
CATSDLVNEQFF | TGTGCCACCAGTGATTTAGTCAATGAGCAGTTCTTC | TRBJ2-1 | NA | TRBV24-1 | NA
CASRNTKHSEQYF | TGTGCCAGCAGGAACACAAAGCACAGTGAGCAGTACTTC | TRBJ2-7 | NA | TRBV27 | NA
CASSPFGGGDNEQFF | TGTGCCAGCAGCCCCTTTGGGGGAGGGGATAATGAGCAGTTCTTC | TRBJ2-1 | NA | TRBV9 | TRBD2
CASSDASGTPYF | TGTGCCAGCAGTGATGCTAGCGGCACCCCATATTTT | TRBJ2-3 | NA | TRBV6-4 | TRBD2
CASSGRDRAYEQYF | TGTGCCAGTAGTGGCCGGGACAGGGCCTACGAGCAGTACTTC | TRBJ2-7 | NA | TRBV19 | TRBD1
CASSVGQGFGEKLFF | TGTGCCAGCAGCGTAGGGCAGGGATTCGGTGAAAAACTGTTTTTT | TRBJ1-4 | NA | TRBV9 | NA
CSANRGHEQFF | TGCAGTGCAAATAGGGGACATGAGCAGTTCTTC | TRBJ2-1 | NA | TRBV20-1 | NA
CASSLTGGTDTQYF | TGTGCCAGCAGTTTAACGGGCGGGACAGATACGCAGTATTTT | TRBJ2-3 | NA | TRBV28 | NA
CASSSRGGTNEKLFF | TGTGCCAGCAGCTCGCGAGGGGGGACTAATGAAAAACTGTTTTTT | TRBJ1-4 | NA | TRBV7-6 | NA
CASSLGLTGNLLNYGYTF | TGTGCCAGCAGCTTAGGATTAACAGGGAATCTTCTTAACTATGGCTACACCTTC | TRBJ1-2 | NA | TRBV7-2 | NA
CASSLAANTGELFF | TGTGCCAGTAGTTTGGCTGCGAACACCGGGGAGCTGTTTTTT | TRBJ2-2 | NA | TRBV19 | NA